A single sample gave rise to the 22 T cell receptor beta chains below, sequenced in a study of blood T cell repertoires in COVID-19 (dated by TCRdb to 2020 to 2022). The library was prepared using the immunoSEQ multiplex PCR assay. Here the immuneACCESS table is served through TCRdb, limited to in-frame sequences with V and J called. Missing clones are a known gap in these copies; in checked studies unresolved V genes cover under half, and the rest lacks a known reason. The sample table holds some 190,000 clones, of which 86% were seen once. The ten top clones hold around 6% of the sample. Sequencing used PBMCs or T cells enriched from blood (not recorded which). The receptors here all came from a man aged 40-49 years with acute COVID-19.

CDR3 bases: TGTGCCAGCAGTCTACTCAGGTCCGGGCAGTACTTC. Protein sequence: CASSLLRSGQYF. The V and J genes are TRBV7-2 and TRBJ2-7; no clear D gene. Germline V gene sequence: CDR1 SGHTA, CDR2 FQGNSA. Trimming removed 6 bases from V and 9 bases from J, with 15 bases in between. The CDR3 is 12 amino acids.

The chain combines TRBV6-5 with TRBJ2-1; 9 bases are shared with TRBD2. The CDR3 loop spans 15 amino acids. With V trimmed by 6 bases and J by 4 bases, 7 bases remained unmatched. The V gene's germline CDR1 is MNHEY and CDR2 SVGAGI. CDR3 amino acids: CASRGGLAAYNEQFF. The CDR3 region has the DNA TGTGCCAGCAGGGGGGGACTAGCCGCTTACAATGAGCAGTTCTTC.

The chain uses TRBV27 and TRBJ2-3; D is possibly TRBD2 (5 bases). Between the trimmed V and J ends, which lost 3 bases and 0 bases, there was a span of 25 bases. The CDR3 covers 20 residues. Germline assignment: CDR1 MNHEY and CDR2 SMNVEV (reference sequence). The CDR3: CASSFYTASAEEDSTDTQYF. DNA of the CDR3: TGTGCCAGCAGTTTCTATACAGCCTCGGCGGAGGAGGATAGCACAGATACGCAGTATTTT.

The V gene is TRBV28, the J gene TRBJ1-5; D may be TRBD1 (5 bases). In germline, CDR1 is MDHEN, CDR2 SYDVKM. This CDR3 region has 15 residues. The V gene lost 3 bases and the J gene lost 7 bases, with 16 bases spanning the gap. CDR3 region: CASSLGGARMQPQHF. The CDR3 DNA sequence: TGTGCCAGCAGTTTGGGTGGGGCTAGAATGCAGCCCCAGCATTTT.

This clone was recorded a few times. The CDR3 DNA reads as TGTGCCACCAGCAGAGAGGGGGCCCTGGTGCCAATTCAGCCCCAGCATTTT. Protein product: CATSREGALVPIQPQHF. The J gene is TRBJ1-5, the V gene TRBV15; D is possibly TRBD1 (6 bases). Germline CDR1 LNHNV, CDR2 YYDKDF (reference sequence). The CDR3 spans 17 residues. V was cut by 0 bases and J by 6 bases, with 18 bases left in between.

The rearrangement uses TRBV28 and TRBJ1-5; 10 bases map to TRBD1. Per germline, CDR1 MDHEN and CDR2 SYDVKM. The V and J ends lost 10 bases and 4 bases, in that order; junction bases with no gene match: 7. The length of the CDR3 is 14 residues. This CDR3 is CATFRDRGNQPQHF. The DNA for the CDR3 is TGTGCCACATTCCGGGACAGGGGAAATCAGCCCCAGCATTTT. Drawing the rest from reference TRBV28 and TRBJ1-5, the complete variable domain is DVKVTQSSRYLVKRTGEKVFLECVQDMDHENMFWYRQDPGLGLRLIYFSYDVKMKEKGDIPEGYSVSREKKERFSLILESASTNQTSMYLCATFRDRGNQPQHFGDGTRLSIL.

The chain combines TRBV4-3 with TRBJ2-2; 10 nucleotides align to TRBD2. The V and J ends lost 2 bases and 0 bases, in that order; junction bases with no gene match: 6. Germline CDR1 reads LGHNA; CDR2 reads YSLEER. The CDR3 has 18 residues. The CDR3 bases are TGCGCCAGCAGCCAAAGGCTAGCGGGAGATTCGAACACCGGGGAGCTGTTTTTT. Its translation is CASSQRLAGDSNTGELFF.

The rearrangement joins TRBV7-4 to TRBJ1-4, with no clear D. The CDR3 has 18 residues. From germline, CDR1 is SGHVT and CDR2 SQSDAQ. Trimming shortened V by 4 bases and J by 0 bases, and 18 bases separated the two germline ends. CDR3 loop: CASSSKTPCATTNEKLFF. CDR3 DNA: TGTGCCAGCAGCTCGAAAACCCCCTGCGCTACAACTAATGAAAAACTGTTTTTT.

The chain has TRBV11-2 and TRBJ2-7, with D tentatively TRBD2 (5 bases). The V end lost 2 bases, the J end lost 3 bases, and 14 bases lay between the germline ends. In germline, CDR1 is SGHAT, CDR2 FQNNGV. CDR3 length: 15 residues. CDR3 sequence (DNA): TGTGCCAGCAGCTTATCGAGCGGTCGATACTACGAGCAGTACTTC. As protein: CASSLSSGRYYEQYF.

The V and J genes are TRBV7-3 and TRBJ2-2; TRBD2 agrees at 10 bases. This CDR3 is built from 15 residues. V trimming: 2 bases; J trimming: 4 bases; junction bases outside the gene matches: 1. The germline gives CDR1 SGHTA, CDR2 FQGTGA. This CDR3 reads CASSLGTSVTGELFF. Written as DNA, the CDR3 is TGTGCCAGCAGCTTAGGGACTAGCGTCACCGGGGAGCTGTTTTTT.

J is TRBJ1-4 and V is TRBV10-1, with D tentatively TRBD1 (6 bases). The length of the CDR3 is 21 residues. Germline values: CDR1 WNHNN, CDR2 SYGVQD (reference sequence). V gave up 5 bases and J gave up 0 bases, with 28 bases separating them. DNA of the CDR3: TGCGCCAGCAGTTCCCCCAGGGGCAGGGTCGGCCTCTCCGCAACTAATGAAAAACTGTTTTTT. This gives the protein CASSSPRGRVGLSATNEKLFF.

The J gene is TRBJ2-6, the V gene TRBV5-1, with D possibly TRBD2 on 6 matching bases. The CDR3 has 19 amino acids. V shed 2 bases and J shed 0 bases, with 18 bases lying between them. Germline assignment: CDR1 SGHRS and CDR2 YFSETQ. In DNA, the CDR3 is TGCGCCAGCAGCTTAGTAGGGGATCGGAGGGACTCTGGGGCCAACGTCCTGACTTTC. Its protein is CASSLVGDRRDSGANVLTF.

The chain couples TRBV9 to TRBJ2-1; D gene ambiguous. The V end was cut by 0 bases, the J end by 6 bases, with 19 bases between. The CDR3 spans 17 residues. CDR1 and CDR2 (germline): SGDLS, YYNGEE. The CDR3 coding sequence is TGTGCCAGCAGCGTAGGCAATAGCCTTGTGCGCGGCAATGAGCAGTTCTTC. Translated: CASSVGNSLVRGNEQFF.

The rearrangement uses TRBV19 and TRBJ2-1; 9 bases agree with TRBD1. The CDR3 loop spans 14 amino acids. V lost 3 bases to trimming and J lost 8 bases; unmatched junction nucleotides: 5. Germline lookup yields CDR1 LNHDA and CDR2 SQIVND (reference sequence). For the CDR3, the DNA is TGTGCCAGTAGTATTCCCACAGGGGGCGATGAGCAGTTCTTC. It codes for CASSIPTGGDEQFF. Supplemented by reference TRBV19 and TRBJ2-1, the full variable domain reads DGGITQSPKYLFRKEGQNVTLSCEQNLNHDAMYWYRQDPGQGLRLIYYSQIVNDFQKGDIAEGYSVSREKKESFPLTVTSAQKNPTAFYLCASSIPTGGDEQFFGPGTRLTVL.

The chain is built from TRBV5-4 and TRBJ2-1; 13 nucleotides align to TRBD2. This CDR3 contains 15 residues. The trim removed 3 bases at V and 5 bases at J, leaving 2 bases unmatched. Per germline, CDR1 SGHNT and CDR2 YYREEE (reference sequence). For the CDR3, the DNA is TGTGCCAGCAGCTCCACTAGCGGGGGGGACAATGAGCAGTTCTTC. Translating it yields CASSSTSGGDNEQFF.

The CDR3 region is CATSDGGSSYEQYF. The CDR3 DNA reads TGTGCCACCAGTGACGGGGGTAGCTCCTACGAGCAGTACTTC. The genes are TRBV24-1 and TRBJ2-7; D may be TRBD2 (6 bases). The CDR3 is 14 amino acids. Germline V gene lookup returns CDR1 KGHDR and CDR2 SFDVKD. The V end lost 4 bases, the J end lost 0 bases, and 9 bases lay between the germline ends.

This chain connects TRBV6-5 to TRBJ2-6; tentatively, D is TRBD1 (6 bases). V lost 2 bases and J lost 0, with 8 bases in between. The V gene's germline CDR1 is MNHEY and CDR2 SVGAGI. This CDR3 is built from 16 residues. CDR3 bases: TGTGCCAGCAGTTACACAGGGTACTCTGGGGCCAACGTCCTGACTTTC. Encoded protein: CASSYTGYSGANVLTF.

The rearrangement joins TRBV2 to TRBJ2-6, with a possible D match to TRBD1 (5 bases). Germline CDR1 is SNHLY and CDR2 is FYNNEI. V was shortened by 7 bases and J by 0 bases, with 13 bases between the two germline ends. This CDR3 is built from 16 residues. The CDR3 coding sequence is TGTGCCAGCACCGGTGACAGAATCTCTGGGGCCAACGTCCTGACTTTC. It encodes CASTGDRISGANVLTF.

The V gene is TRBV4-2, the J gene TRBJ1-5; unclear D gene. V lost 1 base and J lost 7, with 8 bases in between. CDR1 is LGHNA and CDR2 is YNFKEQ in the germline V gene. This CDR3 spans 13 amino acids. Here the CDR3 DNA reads TGTGCCAGCAGCCAAGCGTCTGAGCAGCCCCAGCATTTT. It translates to CASSQASEQPQHF.

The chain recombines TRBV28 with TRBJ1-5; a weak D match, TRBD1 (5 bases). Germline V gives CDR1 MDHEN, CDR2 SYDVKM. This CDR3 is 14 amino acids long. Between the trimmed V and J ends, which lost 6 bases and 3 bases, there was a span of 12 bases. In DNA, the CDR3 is TGTGCCAGCAGGGGAGGGACGGTCAATCAGCCCCAGCATTTT. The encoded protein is CASRGGTVNQPQHF.

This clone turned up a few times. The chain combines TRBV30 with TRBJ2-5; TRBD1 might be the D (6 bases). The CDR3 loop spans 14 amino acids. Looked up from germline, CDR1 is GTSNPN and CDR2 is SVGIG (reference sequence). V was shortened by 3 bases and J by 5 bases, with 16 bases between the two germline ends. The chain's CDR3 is CAWSASGASETQYF. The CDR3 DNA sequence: TGTGCCTGGAGCGCCTCAGGGGCATCTGAGACCCAGTACTTC. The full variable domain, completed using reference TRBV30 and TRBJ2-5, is SQTIHQWPATLVQPVGSPLSLECTVEGTSNPNLYWYRQAAGRGLQLLFYSVGIGQISSEVPQNLSASRPQDRQFILSSKKLLLSDSGFYLCAWSASGASETQYFGPGTRLLVL.

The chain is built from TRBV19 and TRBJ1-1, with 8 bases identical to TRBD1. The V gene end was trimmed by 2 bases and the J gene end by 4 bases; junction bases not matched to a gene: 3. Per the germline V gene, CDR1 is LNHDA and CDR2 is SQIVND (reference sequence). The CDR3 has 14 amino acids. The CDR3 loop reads CASSIRQGTTEAFF. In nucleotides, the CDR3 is TGTGCCAGTAGTATAAGACAGGGGACCACTGAAGCTTTCTTT.